A single sample gave rise to the 19 T cell receptor beta chains below, sequenced in a study of spatial heterogeneity in lung cancer. MiXCR, run by TCRdb on the 5' RACE reads, gives a single entry per CDR3 protein. The data show some 45,000 distinct CDR3 sequences, approximately 12% seen once. The sample's time point: sample taken at primary tumor resection. The study sequenced unsorted whole RNA from tumor, nontumor lung or frozen PBMC. The sequencing here drew on PBMCs, taken at surgery. The origin of the receptors is a female donor with early-stage non-small cell lung cancer.

This clonotype showed up just a few times. The V gene is TRBV11-2, the J gene TRBJ2-4; unclear D gene. Looked up from germline, CDR1 is SGHAT and CDR2 is FQNNGV. This CDR3 region has 15 residues. Trimming left V 2 bases short and J 2 bases short, with 10 bases between. The CDR3 bases are TGTGCCAGCAGCTTAAATCCAGGATCCAAAAACATTCAGTACTTC. Translating gives CASSLNPGSKNIQYF.

The chain couples TRBV7-9 to TRBJ2-3; maybe TRBD2 (6 bases). Germline lookup yields CDR1 SEHNR and CDR2 FQNEAQ (reference sequence). This CDR3 has 15 amino acids. The germline V and J ends were trimmed by 5 bases and 3 bases, with 15 bases remaining between them. The CDR3 loop reads CASSPPGAGTDTQYF. In DNA, the CDR3 is TGTGCCAGCAGCCCACCGGGCGCGGGGACAGATACGCAGTATTTT.

This clonotype was picked up a small number of times. The V gene is TRBV6-6, the J gene TRBJ2-3; D gene uncertain. The CDR3 extends over 23 amino acids. The germline CDR1 and CDR2 sequences are MNHNY and SVGAGI (reference sequence). V gave up 0 bases and J gave up 4 bases, with 35 bases separating them. This CDR3 is CASSYSNEDASVTTLNQPDTQYF. The CDR3 DNA reads TGTGCCAGCAGTTACTCGAATGAGGACGCCTCGGTTACAACCCTCAATCAGCCAGATACGCAGTATTTT.

In its sample, this clonotype was seen a few times. J is TRBJ2-5 and V is TRBV5-4; D is unresolved. Germline V lookup: CDR1 SGHNT, CDR2 YYREEE (reference sequence). CDR3 length: 15 amino acids. Trimming cost V 4 bases and J 1 base, with 14 bases left between them. The CDR3 DNA is TGTGCCAGCAGCCCCGAGAGAGGACGCCAAGAGACCCAGTACTTC. Amino acids: CASSPERGRQETQYF.

The chain links TRBV20-1 to TRBJ2-7; 7 bases agree with TRBD1. CDR3 length equals 13 residues. V shed 5 bases, J shed 0 bases, and the junction held 4 bases outside the gene matches. The V gene's germline CDR1 is DFQATT and CDR2 SNEGSKA (reference sequence). The CDR3 reads CSAPGQSSYEQYF. The CDR3 nucleotides are TGCAGTGCTCCGGGACAGAGCTCCTACGAGCAGTACTTC.

The chain uses TRBV6-6 and TRBJ1-1, with TRBD1 matching 7 bases. The CDR3 consists of 15 residues. V was clipped by 6 bases and J by 4 bases; unmatched bases: 11. Germline loops: CDR1 MNHNY, CDR2 SVGAGI (reference sequence). This chain's CDR3 is CASSPPRGMTTEAFF. Written as DNA, the CDR3 is TGTGCCAGCAGCCCTCCCAGGGGGATGACCACTGAAGCTTTCTTT.

This clonotype was seen many times. V gene TRBV7-9 combines with J gene TRBJ1-2; D is unclear. The CDR3 has 13 residues. The germline CDR1 and CDR2 sequences are SEHNR and FQNEAQ (reference sequence). Trimming removed 3 bases at V and 2 bases at J, with 7 bases between. CDR3 loop: CASSFVQNYGYTF. The CDR3 nucleotides are TGTGCCAGCAGCTTCGTGCAAAACTATGGCTACACCTTC.

This clonotype appeared many times. This rearrangement joins TRBV20-1 to TRBJ2-1, with D possibly TRBD1 on 5 matching bases. The V end was cut by 0 bases, the J end by 9 bases, with 15 bases between. The V gene's germline CDR1 is DFQATT and CDR2 SNEGSKA (reference sequence). The CDR3 extends over 14 amino acids. CDR3 DNA sequence: TGCAGTGCTAGAGAACTTAGCAGGGATGGTGAGCAGTTCTTC. It translates to CSARELSRDGEQFF.

The chain recombines TRBV29-1 with TRBJ1-5; D is uncertain. V shed 4 bases and J shed 0 bases, with 7 bases lying between them. This CDR3 region has 13 residues. Germline V gene sequence: CDR1 SQVTM, CDR2 ANQGSEA. The CDR3 nucleotides read TGCAGCGTTGCTGTGGATAGCAATCAGCCCCAGCATTTT. Residues: CSVAVDSNQPQHF.

V usage is TRBV4-2 and J usage is TRBJ2-2; D is ambiguous. The ends were cut back, 3 bases at V and 6 bases at J, with 14 bases in the middle. This CDR3 comprises 15 residues. CDR1 LGHNA and CDR2 YNFKEQ come from the germline V gene. In DNA form, the CDR3 reads TGTGCCAGCAGCCACCCGGGCCCTAATCCCGGGGAGCTGTTTTTT. Protein product: CASSHPGPNPGELFF.

The table lists this clonotype with many counts. The chain carries TRBV11-1 and TRBJ2-1; D is uncertain. V lost 8 bases, J lost 8 bases, and 19 bases lay in between. Germline values: CDR1 SGHAT, CDR2 FQDESV (reference sequence). There are 14 residues in the CDR3. DNA of the CDR3: TGTGCCAGCCACCGGGCCCAAGGTGTGGATGAGCAGTTCTTC. Translated, it gives CASHRAQGVDEQFF.

This clonotype was recorded only once. This sequence joins TRBV5-8 and TRBJ2-1; D is uncertain. This CDR3 comprises 12 residues. Trimming took off 2 bases at V and 7 bases at J, with 7 bases between the two ends. Germline-derived CDR1 and CDR2 are SGHTS and YDEGEE. The CDR3 nucleotides are TGTGCCAGCAGCTTAAATATGAATGAGCAGTTCTTC. Protein: CASSLNMNEQFF. Complete variable domain (other parts from reference TRBV5-8 and TRBJ2-1): EAGVTQSPTHLIKTRGQQATLRCSPISGHTSVYWYQQALGLGLQFLLWYDEGEERNRGNFPPRFSGRQFPNYSSELNVNALELEDSALYLCASSLNMNEQFFGPGTRLTVL.

This clonotype was observed a handful of times. The chain employs TRBV12-3 or TRBV12-4 and TRBJ2-7; 8 bases match TRBD2. J was trimmed by 2 bases and V by 1 base; bases with no gene match: 4. The CDR3 runs 15 residues. CDR3 in amino acids: CASSLGRGGPYEQYF. CDR3 sequence (DNA): TGTGCCAGCAGTTTAGGACGGGGGGGTCCCTACGAGCAGTACTTC.

The chain joins TRBV5-1 to TRBJ2-3; 7 nucleotides match TRBD1. Germline CDR1 is SGHRS and CDR2 is YFSETQ. V trimming: 5 bases; J trimming: 3 bases; junction bases outside the gene matches: 9. This CDR3 contains 15 residues. CDR3 in DNA: TGCGCCAGCAGGGAGACAGGGACGGAGACAGATACGCAGTATTTT. Translation gives CASRETGTETDTQYF.

This clonotype showed up many times. DNA of the CDR3: TGTGCCAGCGGCCCACGGAACACAGATACGCAGTATTTT. Protein product: CASGPRNTDTQYF. The rearrangement uses TRBV6-6 and TRBJ2-3; D unclear. The CDR3 length is 13 residues. Germline V lookup: CDR1 MNHNY, CDR2 SVGAGI (reference sequence). Between the trimmed V and J ends, which lost 8 bases and 2 bases, there was a span of 11 bases.

This clonotype was seen more than once but under ten times. The V and J genes are TRBV12-3 or TRBV12-4 and TRBJ1-6, with 10 bases fitting TRBD1. The junction had 4 bases not matched to a gene; V was cut back by 5 bases and J by 6 bases. This CDR3 comprises 15 residues. The CDR3 loop reads CASSPRTGGNSPLHF. CDR3 sequence (DNA): TGTGCCAGCAGTCCGAGGACAGGGGGTAATTCACCCCTCCACTTT.

The chain has TRBV4-2 and TRBJ2-7; tentative D call: TRBD2 (5 bases). Germline-derived CDR1 and CDR2 are LGHNA and YNFKEQ. CDR3 size: 13 residues. V was pared by 2 bases and J by 6 bases, with 11 bases between. CDR3 sequence: CASSQFLAFEQYF. The DNA for the CDR3 is TGTGCCAGCAGCCAATTCCTAGCTTTCGAGCAGTACTTC.

This clonotype was observed many times. This chain uses TRBV28 with TRBJ1-3; a possible D gene is TRBD1 (6 bases). CDR1 MDHEN and CDR2 SYDVKM come from the germline V gene. The CDR3 has 13 amino acids. V gave up 6 bases and J gave up 4 bases, with 10 bases separating them. The CDR3 loop is CASRRGVGNTIYF. Here the CDR3 DNA reads TGTGCCAGCAGAAGGGGGGTGGGAAACACCATATATTTT.

V usage is TRBV5-1 and J usage is TRBJ2-7; D remains unclear. Germline V lookup: CDR1 SGHRS, CDR2 YFSETQ. Deletions cut 0 bases from V and 2 bases from J, with 9 bases between. The CDR3 sequence is 14 residues long. In DNA form, the CDR3 reads TGCGCCAGCAGCTTGGAGGCAGGAGCCTACGAGCAGTACTTC. This translates into CASSLEAGAYEQYF.